This T cell receptor beta chain originates from a study of metastatic and nonmetastatic thyroid tumors. This clone appeared many times. TCRdb redid the clone calls on the PCR reads using MiXCR. The sample includes tens of thousands of clones, around a quarter of them seen just once. The CDR3 is made up of 15 amino acids. With 0 bases removed from V and 7 bases from J, the gap between germline ends came to 11 bases. Germline CDR1 SGHTS, CDR2 YDEGEE. Thyroid surgery took place with no prior treatment in any patient. The material sequenced was blood. The rearrangement links TRBV5-8 to TRBJ1-6, with unresolved D. This receptor was taken from a female donor with papillary thyroid cancer or a benign thyroid nodule (not recorded which). Some clones in this sample may be carry-over from other donors' samples. CDR3 in DNA: TGTGCCAGCAGCTTGGAGGGAGCGGGAAATTCACCCCTCCACTTT. Protein: CASSLEGAGNSPLHF.